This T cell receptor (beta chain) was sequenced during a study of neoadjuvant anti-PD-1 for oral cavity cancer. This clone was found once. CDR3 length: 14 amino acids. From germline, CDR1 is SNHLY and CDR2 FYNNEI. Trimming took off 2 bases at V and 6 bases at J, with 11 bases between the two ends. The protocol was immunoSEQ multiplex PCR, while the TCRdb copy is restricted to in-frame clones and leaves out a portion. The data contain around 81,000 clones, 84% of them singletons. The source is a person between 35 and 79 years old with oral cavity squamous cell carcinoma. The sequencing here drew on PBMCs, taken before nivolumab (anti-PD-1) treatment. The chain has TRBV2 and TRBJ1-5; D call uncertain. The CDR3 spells CASSEQAGGQPQHF. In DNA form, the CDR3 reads TGTGCCAGCAGTGAACAGGCAGGCGGTCAGCCCCAGCATTTT.